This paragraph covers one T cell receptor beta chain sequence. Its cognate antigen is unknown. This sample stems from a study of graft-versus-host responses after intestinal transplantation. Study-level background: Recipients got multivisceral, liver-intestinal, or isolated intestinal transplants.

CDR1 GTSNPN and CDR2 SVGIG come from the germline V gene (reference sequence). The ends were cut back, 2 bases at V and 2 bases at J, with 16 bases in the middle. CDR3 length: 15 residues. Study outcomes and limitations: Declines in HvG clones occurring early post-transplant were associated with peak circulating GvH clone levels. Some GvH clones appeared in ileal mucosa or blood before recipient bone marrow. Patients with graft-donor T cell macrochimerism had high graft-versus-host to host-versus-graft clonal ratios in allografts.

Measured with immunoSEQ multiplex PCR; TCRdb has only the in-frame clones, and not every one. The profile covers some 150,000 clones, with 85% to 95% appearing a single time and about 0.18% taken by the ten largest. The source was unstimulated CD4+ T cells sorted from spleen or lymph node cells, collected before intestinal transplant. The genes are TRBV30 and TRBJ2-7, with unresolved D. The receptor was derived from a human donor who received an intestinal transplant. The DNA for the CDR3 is TGTGCCTGGAGTCAATTGTCGGAATGGGCCTACGAGCAGTACTTC. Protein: CAWSQLSEWAYEQYF.